The 26 T cell receptor beta chains reported below all come from one sample, sequenced in a study of T cells after yellow fever vaccination. A single record per CDR3 protein comes from TCRdb applying MiXCR to the 5' RACE reads. The sample lists a few hundred thousand distinct CDR3 sequences, under 9% occurring once. The sequencing used CD4+ T cells sorted from PBMCs, collected 5 days after the yellow fever booster vaccination. The origin of the receptors is a man between 18 and 35 years old who received the YFV17D yellow fever vaccine.

This clonotype was seen ten or more times. This chain connects TRBV20-1 to TRBJ2-3; no definite D call. CDR1 is DFQATT and CDR2 is SNEGSKA in the germline V gene (reference sequence). The CDR3 runs to 11 residues. With 3 bases removed from V and 10 bases from J, the gap between germline ends came to 11 bases. The CDR3 region is CSARGNRAQYF. CDR3 nucleotide sequence: TGCAGTGCTAGGGGGAATCGCGCGCAGTATTTT.

The gene calls are TRBV30 and TRBJ2-4; D uncertain. This CDR3 comprises 12 residues. Trimming took 0 bases from V and 0 from J, leaving 0 bases between them. CDR1 and CDR2 from the germline V gene are GTSNPN and SVGIG (reference sequence). CDR3 nucleotides: TGTGCCTGGAGTGTAGCCAAAAACATTCAGTACTTC. It specifies CAWSVAKNIQYF.

This clonotype was observed a handful of times. The V gene is TRBV10-3, the J gene TRBJ2-7; no definite D call. Germline V CDR1 and CDR2: ENHRY, SYGVKD. V was trimmed by 3 bases and J by 3 bases, leaving 9 bases between them. This CDR3 contains 13 residues. The CDR3 DNA reads TGTGCCATCAGTGAAAGGAATGACTACGAGCAGTACGTC. Protein: CAISERNDYEQYV.

This clonotype has just a few counts. CDR3 protein: CASSIPGGSGNEQFF. CDR3 nucleotide sequence: TGTGCCAGCAGCATCCCGGGGGGGTCTGGCAATGAGCAGTTCTTC. The V gene is TRBV7-6, the J gene TRBJ2-1; 8 nucleotides line up with TRBD2. The CDR3 runs to 15 residues. V shed 5 bases, J shed 6 bases, and the junction held 9 bases outside the gene matches. Germline V gene sequence: CDR1 SGHVS, CDR2 FNYEAQ.

The V and J genes are TRBV6-5 and TRBJ1-1; D is possibly TRBD1 (5 bases). This CDR3 has 11 amino acids. Germline V gene sequence: CDR1 MNHEY, CDR2 SVGAGI. Trimming left V 2 bases short and J 10 bases short, with 8 bases between. The chain's CDR3 is CASSYQGIAFF. As DNA, the CDR3 is TGTGCCAGCAGTTACCAGGGTATAGCTTTCTTT.

The rearrangement links TRBV7-9 to TRBJ2-5; possibly TRBD1 for D (6 bases). Trimming stripped 5 bases from V and 6 bases from J, with 13 bases between. The germline V gene encodes CDR1 SEHNR and CDR2 FQNEAQ (reference sequence). The CDR3 runs 13 residues. As DNA, the CDR3 is TGTGCCAGCAGCGTAACTGGGGGCAAGACCCAGTACTTC. Translating gives CASSVTGGKTQYF. Complete variable domain (other parts from reference TRBV7-9 and TRBJ2-5): DTGVSQNPRHKITKRGQNVTFRCDPISEHNRLYWYRQTLGQGPEFLTYFQNEAQLEKSRLLSDRFSAERPKGSFSTLEIQRTEQGDSAMYLCASSVTGGKTQYFGPGTRLLVL.

This clonotype was seen repeatedly, ten times or more. V usage is TRBV4-1 and J usage is TRBJ2-7, with D maybe TRBD1 (5 bases). V was trimmed by 0 bases and J by 0 bases, leaving 12 bases between them. Per germline, CDR1 MGHRA and CDR2 YSYEKL. CDR3 length equals 16 residues. CDR3 in amino acids: CASSQDPDSSSYEQYF. CDR3 coding DNA: TGCGCCAGCAGCCAAGATCCAGACAGCAGCTCCTACGAGCAGTACTTC.

The rearrangement links TRBV6-5 to TRBJ1-3; no clear D. CDR1 is MNHEY and CDR2 is SVGAGI in the germline V gene. Trimming cost V 2 bases and J 4 bases, with 12 bases left between them. The length of the CDR3 is 15 residues. The CDR3 loop is CASSYGESAGNTIYF. The CDR3 DNA is TGTGCCAGCAGTTACGGGGAGTCTGCAGGAAACACCATATATTTT.

The chain links TRBV30 to TRBJ2-2; D is ambiguous. Germline V gives CDR1 GTSNPN, CDR2 SVGIG (reference sequence). V lost 0 bases, J lost 5 bases, and 7 bases lay in between. CDR3 length equals 13 residues. The DNA of the CDR3 is TGTGCCTGGAGTGTACTGGGGACCGGGGAGCTGTTTTTT. The encoded protein is CAWSVLGTGELFF.

V gene TRBV3-1 combines with J gene TRBJ2-1; maybe TRBD2 (7 bases). V lost 5 bases, J lost 6 bases, and 17 bases lay in between. The CDR3 runs to 15 residues. Germline values: CDR1 LGHDT, CDR2 YNNKEL (reference sequence). CDR3 in amino acids: CASSFRRGGLNEQFF. The CDR3, as DNA: TGTGCCAGCAGCTTCCGTCGCGGGGGCCTCAATGAGCAGTTCTTC.

The chain couples TRBV7-2 to TRBJ2-7; 11 nucleotides match TRBD1. V was clipped by 4 bases and J by 4 bases; unmatched bases: 6. The CDR3 runs 15 residues. Per germline, CDR1 SGHTA and CDR2 FQGNSA. The CDR3 DNA is TGTGCCAGCAGCTCGGGGACAGGGGGAGGTTACGAGCAGTACTTC. This sequence encodes CASSSGTGGGYEQYF.

The V call is TRBV11-1, the J call TRBJ1-3; D is uncertain. The length of the CDR3 is 15 residues. The V gene lost 5 bases and the J gene lost 0 bases, with 11 bases spanning the gap. Per the germline V gene, CDR1 is SGHAT and CDR2 is FQDESV (reference sequence). This CDR3 reads CASSLRVTSGNTIYF. The CDR3 DNA follows: TGTGCCAGCAGCCTCCGGGTCACCTCTGGAAACACCATATATTTT.

This clonotype was counted at least ten times. The chain joins TRBV28 to TRBJ1-4; D is ambiguous. Germline values: CDR1 MDHEN, CDR2 SYDVKM. Trimming shortened V by 7 bases and J by 3 bases, and 9 bases separated the two germline ends. This CDR3 spans 13 amino acids. The CDR3 protein is CASMEPANEKLFF. In nucleotides, the CDR3 is TGTGCCAGCATGGAGCCGGCTAATGAAAAACTGTTTTTT.

This clonotype was found a few times. The chain has TRBV6-2 or TRBV6-3 and TRBJ2-7; 8 bases map to TRBD1. CDR1 and CDR2 from the germline V gene are MNHEY and SVGEGT. V shed 5 bases and J 6 bases; nucleotides not matched to a gene: 6. CDR3 length: 13 residues. The CDR3: CASSPGQAGEQYV. The CDR3 nucleotides are TGTGCCAGCAGTCCGGGACAGGCAGGCGAGCAGTACGTC.

The chain is built from TRBV12-3 or TRBV12-4 and TRBJ1-3; possible D gene TRBD1, 5 bases. Trimming removed 8 bases at V and 3 bases at J, with 17 bases between. The CDR3 extends over 15 amino acids. In nucleotides, the CDR3 is TGTGCCAGCGAATCAGGGATGGGTTATGGAAACACCATATATTTT. It translates to CASESGMGYGNTIYF.

The rearrangement links TRBV12-3 or TRBV12-4 to TRBJ2-7; either TRBD1 or TRBD2 may supply D (5 bases each). V gave up 3 bases and J gave up 5 bases, with 11 bases separating them. The CDR3 length is 13 residues. The CDR3 region has the DNA TGTGCCAGCAGTTTGGGGACGGGCGACGAGCAGTACGTC. Translated, it gives CASSLGTGDEQYV.

This clonotype has a count of ten or more. The rearrangement links TRBV11-2 to TRBJ2-2, with 8 positions matching TRBD1. This CDR3 region has 14 residues. The junction had 5 bases not matched to a gene; V was cut back by 5 bases and J by 6 bases. Germline V gives CDR1 SGHAT, CDR2 FQNNGV. The CDR3 sequence is CASSQGAQAGELFF. In DNA, the CDR3 is TGTGCCAGCAGCCAGGGGGCGCAGGCCGGGGAGCTGTTTTTT.

J is TRBJ2-7 and V is TRBV6-6; no clear D gene. The CDR3 is 13 amino acids. Germline loops: CDR1 MNHNY, CDR2 SVGAGI (reference sequence). V was shortened by 3 bases and J by 2 bases, with 8 bases between the two germline ends. For the CDR3, the DNA is TGTGCCAGCAGTTATCACGGCGCCTACGAGCAGTACTTC. Translated: CASSYHGAYEQYF.

The V gene is TRBV6-2 or TRBV6-3, the J gene TRBJ2-6; 7 nucleotides agree with TRBD1. The V gene end was trimmed by 8 bases and the J gene end by 2 bases; junction bases not matched to a gene: 0. This CDR3 spans 13 amino acids. Germline loops: CDR1 MNHEY, CDR2 SVGEGT. CDR3 DNA: TGTGCCAGCGGGACAGCTGGGGCCAACGTCCTGACTTTC. Translating gives CASGTAGANVLTF.

The gene calls are TRBV20-1 and TRBJ2-3, with TRBD2 matching 11 bases. CDR1 and CDR2 from the germline V gene are DFQATT and SNEGSKA (reference sequence). The CDR3 extends over 16 amino acids. The junction had 6 bases not matched to a gene; V was cut back by 2 bases and J by 2 bases. As DNA, the CDR3 is TGCAGTGCTAGACCCGCTAGCGGGGGGCCCACAGATACGCAGTATTTT. Residues: CSARPASGGPTDTQYF.

V usage is TRBV12-3 or TRBV12-4 and J usage is TRBJ1-2; tentatively, D is TRBD1 (5 bases). Trimming removed 0 bases from V and 2 bases from J, with 10 bases in between. The CDR3 covers 15 residues. In DNA form, the CDR3 reads TGTGCCAGCAGTTTAGCGGGACGGTGGAACTATGGCTACACCTTC. Its translation: CASSLAGRWNYGYTF.

The CDR3 sequence is CASRTGTGVSTDTQYF. In DNA, the CDR3 is TGTGCCAGCAGGACAGGGACAGGGGTTAGCACAGATACGCAGTATTTT. The V call is TRBV6-1, the J call TRBJ2-3; 10 nucleotides line up with TRBD1. V lost 6 bases, J lost 0 bases, and 6 bases stayed unmatched. Looked up from germline, CDR1 is MNHNS and CDR2 is SASEGT. This CDR3 has 16 residues.

The rearrangement links TRBV5-1 to TRBJ2-3; D unresolved. The germline gives CDR1 SGHRS, CDR2 YFSETQ. The CDR3 length is 14 residues. Trimming took 4 bases from V and 2 from J, leaving 11 bases between them. The CDR3 bases are TGCGCCAGCAGCGTAACCAGCAACACAGATACGCAGTATTTT. Protein product: CASSVTSNTDTQYF.

The rearrangement links TRBV2 to TRBJ2-2; maybe TRBD1 (6 bases). The CDR3 is 14 residues long. V was clipped by 2 bases and J by 6 bases, with 10 bases between them. Looked up from germline, CDR1 is SNHLY and CDR2 is FYNNEI. CDR3 residues: CASSENRDPGELFF. The CDR3 nucleotides read TGTGCCAGCAGTGAAAACAGGGACCCCGGGGAGCTGTTTTTT. The variable domain in full, completed from reference TRBV2 and TRBJ2-2, reads EPEVTQTPSHQVTQMGQEVILRCVPISNHLYFYWYRQILGQKVEFLVSFYNNEISEKSEIFDDQFSVERPDGSNFTLKIRSTKLEDSAMYFCASSENRDPGELFFGEGSRLTVL.

The gene calls are TRBV9 and TRBJ2-1; 11 nucleotides match TRBD2. Trimming at V came to 2 bases and at J to 3 bases, leaving 4 bases not matched to a gene. The germline V gene encodes CDR1 SGDLS and CDR2 YYNGEE. CDR3 length: 16 amino acids. The CDR3 reads CASSVRTSGFYNEQFF. The CDR3 nucleotides are TGTGCCAGCAGCGTTAGGACTAGCGGGTTCTACAATGAGCAGTTCTTC.

The chain is built from TRBV18 and TRBJ1-2; 7 bases agree with TRBD1. CDR1 KGHSH and CDR2 LQKENI come from the germline V gene. V was clipped by 6 bases and J by 6 bases; unmatched bases: 13. The CDR3 covers 15 residues. The CDR3 sequence: CASSRSTTGVDGYTF. The DNA of the CDR3 is TGTGCCAGCTCCCGATCCACTACAGGGGTGGATGGCTACACCTTC.